The clone carrying this T cell receptor beta chain was observed a few times. Its specificity is not known. CDR1 and CDR2 from the germline V gene are MNHEY and SVGEGT. V lost 1 base to trimming and J lost 2 bases, with 12 bases between them. This CDR3 spans 15 amino acids. The data were taken from a study of T-cell memory formation after mild COVID-19. Constant-segment primers were used for 5'RACE, and the resulting TCR alpha and TCR beta cDNA libraries carried sample barcodes and UMIs. TCRdb processed the 5' RACE reads anew with MiXCR; each CDR3 protein has one entry. The table shows a few hundred thousand distinct CDR3 sequences, with roughly 15% occurring only once. Study-wide findings and caveats: Pre-infection memory carried some responding clones, suggesting that cross-reactive memory joined.

The clonotype comes from a man between 18 and 29 years old who had mild COVID-19 (a few samples of this study predate the infection). Cell type and time point are not known. Source material: PBMCs or a T cell subset sorted from them (not recorded which). The chain joins TRBV6-2 or TRBV6-3 to TRBJ2-7, with D possibly called TRBD1 or TRBD2 (5 bases each). This chain's CDR3 is CASSYWGTDPYEQYF. The CDR3 bases are TGTGCCAGCAGTTACTGGGGGACGGATCCCTACGAGCAGTACTTC.